This T cell receptor (beta chain) appears in the sequencing data of a study of OX40 agonist ivuxolimab in advanced cancers. Study findings and constraints: CD8+ T cells were the subset that, on average, had more expanded clones than CD4+.

Of note for this clone: Antigen unknown.

This table comes from immunoSEQ multiplex PCR, and its TCRdb copy is limited to in-frame clones, with some not included. The table records under 85,000 clones, approximately 88% of them present only once. The CDR3 sequence is 13 residues long. Trimming took 7 bases from V and 4 from J; bases not matched to a gene: 5. Germline CDR1 reads SQVTM; CDR2 reads ANQGSEA. Material: CD4+ or CD8+ T cells sorted from blood, obtained in a trial of the OX40 agonist ivuxolimab. The receptor comes from an adult with an advanced solid tumor such as melanoma, head and neck, liver or kidney cancer. The chain joins TRBV29-1 to TRBJ1-5; the match to TRBD1 covers 9 bases. The CDR3 loop is CSARQGDNQPQHF. The CDR3 nucleotides are TGCAGCGCGCGACAGGGGGATAATCAGCCCCAGCATTTT. Drawing the rest from reference TRBV29-1 and TRBJ1-5, the complete variable domain is SAVISQKPSRDICQRGTSLTIQCQVDSQVTMMFWYRQQPGQSLTLIATANQGSEATYESGFVIDKFPISRPNLTFSTLTVSNMSPEDSSIYLCSARQGDNQPQHFGDGTRLSIL.